This is a list of T cell receptor beta chains from one sample in a study of CD8+ T cells in alopecia areata. Some clones are missing from TCRdb's copy, which holds only in-frame ones; the method was immunoSEQ multiplex PCR. The sample has 90,000 to 150,000 clones; about half are singletons. The sequencing here drew on CD4+ T cells sorted from blood, taken at week 4, from a patient treated with tofacitinib. These TCRs come from a human donor with alopecia areata. The CDR3 runs from the conserved cysteine through the conserved F or W. The order of the fields is V gene, J gene, CDR3 protein.

v_gene: TRBV14
j_gene: TRBJ1-2
CDR3aa: CASSRMTGSYGYTF

v_gene: TRBV7-2
j_gene: TRBJ2-7
CDR3aa: CASSSIGQGAYEQYF

v_gene: TRBV4-1
j_gene: TRBJ2-7
CDR3aa: CASSPLGSYEQYF

v_gene: TRBV29-1
j_gene: TRBJ2-5
CDR3aa: CSGAGTQETQYF

v_gene: TRBV11-2
j_gene: TRBJ1-2
CDR3aa: CASSYRDTGAGYTF

v_gene: TRBV4-1
j_gene: TRBJ2-3
CDR3aa: CASSQQVTADTQYF

v_gene: TRBV29-1
j_gene: TRBJ2-3
CDR3aa: CSAVTGSWTDTQYF

v_gene: TRBV11-1
j_gene: TRBJ1-2
CDR3aa: CASSFGGSNRYTF

v_gene: TRBV5-1
j_gene: TRBJ2-2
CDR3aa: CASSLSGTGELFF

v_gene: TRBV2
j_gene: TRBJ2-7
CDR3aa: CASTEGFPYEQYF

v_gene: TRBV5-1
j_gene: TRBJ1-2
CDR3aa: CASSLDQGRRSYGYTF

v_gene: TRBV7-8
j_gene: TRBJ2-7
CDR3aa: CASSLGSYEQYF

v_gene: TRBV30
j_gene: TRBJ1-2
CDR3aa: CAWSALRQGNNYGYTF

v_gene: TRBV30
j_gene: TRBJ2-7
CDR3aa: CAWRATGSIYEQYF

v_gene: TRBV30
j_gene: TRBJ1-1
CDR3aa: CAWSVGGFTEAFF

v_gene: TRBV10-3
j_gene: TRBJ2-7
CDR3aa: CAISVAGGEGEQYF

v_gene: TRBV5-4
j_gene: TRBJ2-7
CDR3aa: CASSLPPQGAPDEQYF

v_gene: TRBV5-1
j_gene: TRBJ1-2
CDR3aa: CASSLERGSNYGYTF

v_gene: TRBV14
j_gene: TRBJ2-1
CDR3aa: CASSQRQTGNEQFF

v_gene: TRBV19
j_gene: TRBJ1-5
CDR3aa: CASSPGRKNSNQPQHF

v_gene: TRBV14
j_gene: TRBJ2-7
CDR3aa: CASSQPGRSAYEQYF

v_gene: TRBV29-1
j_gene: TRBJ1-1
CDR3aa: CSVKGGNTEAFF

v_gene: TRBV4-1
j_gene: TRBJ1-2
CDR3aa: CASSQEDLIGYTF

v_gene: TRBV30
j_gene: TRBJ1-3
CDR3aa: CAWSRQYSGNTIYF

v_gene: TRBV7-2
j_gene: TRBJ2-3
CDR3aa: CASSSSRGGYTDTQYF

v_gene: TRBV30
j_gene: TRBJ2-1
CDR3aa: CAWNRGGSNEQFF

v_gene: TRBV2
j_gene: TRBJ1-5
CDR3aa: CASRGYNQPQHF

v_gene: TRBV29-1
j_gene: TRBJ2-1
CDR3aa: CSVEPGQINNEQFF

v_gene: TRBV30
j_gene: TRBJ1-1
CDR3aa: CAWSVWLRNTEAFF

v_gene: TRBV29-1
j_gene: TRBJ1-2
CDR3aa: CSVDLGQSDGYTF

v_gene: TRBV29-1
j_gene: TRBJ2-7
CDR3aa: CSVVLTRPLAEQYF

v_gene: TRBV6-5
j_gene: TRBJ1-5
CDR3aa: CASRSDWDQDQPQHF

v_gene: TRBV27
j_gene: TRBJ1-2
CDR3aa: CASSWDRTYGYTF

v_gene: TRBV9
j_gene: TRBJ2-2
CDR3aa: CASSVVVDTGELFF

v_gene: TRBV19
j_gene: TRBJ2-7
CDR3aa: CASSIKGNEQYF

v_gene: TRBV2
j_gene: TRBJ2-1
CDR3aa: CASGRAGGPSNEQFF

v_gene: TRBV9
j_gene: TRBJ2-4
CDR3aa: CASSLDPGEGNIQYF

v_gene: TRBV6-5
j_gene: TRBJ2-7
CDR3aa: CASSNQEQVEQYF

v_gene: TRBV2
j_gene: TRBJ2-3
CDR3aa: CASSEKLVRTDTQYF

v_gene: TRBV29-1
j_gene: TRBJ2-1
CDR3aa: CSVRGLAPGNEQFF

v_gene: TRBV6-1
j_gene: TRBJ2-2
CDR3aa: CASSDPRHTGELFF

v_gene: TRBV4-1
j_gene: TRBJ1-5
CDR3aa: CASSQHGRGNQPQHF